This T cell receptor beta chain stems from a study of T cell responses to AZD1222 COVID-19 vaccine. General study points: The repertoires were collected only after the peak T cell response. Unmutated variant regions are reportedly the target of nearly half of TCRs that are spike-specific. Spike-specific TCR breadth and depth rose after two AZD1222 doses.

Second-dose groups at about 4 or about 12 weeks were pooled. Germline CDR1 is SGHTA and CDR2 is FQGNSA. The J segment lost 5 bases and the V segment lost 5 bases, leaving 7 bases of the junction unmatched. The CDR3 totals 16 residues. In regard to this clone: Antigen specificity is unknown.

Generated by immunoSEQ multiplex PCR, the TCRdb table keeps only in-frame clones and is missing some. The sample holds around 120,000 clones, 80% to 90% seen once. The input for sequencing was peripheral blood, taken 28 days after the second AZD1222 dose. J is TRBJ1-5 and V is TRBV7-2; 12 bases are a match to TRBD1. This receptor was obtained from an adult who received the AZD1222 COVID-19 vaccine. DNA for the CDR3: TGTGCCAGCAGCAGCTGGGACAGGGGGCGCGATCAGCCCCAGCATTTT. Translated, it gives CASSSWDRGRDQPQHF.